A selection of T cell receptor beta chains follows, all from one sample in a study of T cells after yellow fever vaccination. TCRdb processed the 5' RACE reads anew with MiXCR; each CDR3 protein has one entry. The table has 400,000 to 650,000 distinct CDR3 sequences, around a fifth seen once; the top ten hold around 16%. This sample comprised PBMCs, obtained 21 days after the first yellow fever vaccination. These receptors were obtained from a man aged 18 to 29 who received the YFV17D yellow fever vaccine. The CDR3 runs from the conserved cysteine through the conserved F or W. The order of the fields is clone size, D gene, V gene, J gene, CDR3 DNA, CDR3 protein. A D gene is named only where the DNA matches it firmly. Size is omitted from some rows. Given values are once, few, many or a class for expanded clones.

size: -
D: -
V: TRBV7-8
J: TRBJ2-3
DNA: TGTGCCAGCAGCTTAACGTGGCGGAGGGGGACAGATACGCAGTATTTT
CDR3: CASSLTWRRGTDTQYF

size: many
D: TRBD2
V: TRBV5-5
J: TRBJ2-3
DNA: TGTGCCAGCAGACCGGGACCGGGAGGTCCGGATACGCAGTATTTT
CDR3: CASRPGPGGPDTQYF

size: few
D: -
V: TRBV6-2/TRBV6-3
J: TRBJ2-1
DNA: TGTGCCAGCAAATACGGAATCAGCTCCTACAATGAGCAGTTCTTC
CDR3: CASKYGISSYNEQFF

size: few
D: -
V: TRBV19
J: TRBJ2-3
DNA: TGTGCCAGTAGTGCCCGCACAGATACGCAGTATTTT
CDR3: CASSARTDTQYF

size: few
D: TRBD1
V: TRBV20-1
J: TRBJ2-3
DNA: TGCAGTGCTAGAAGCCCGACAGGGGGCGATGGTTTTCCGCAGTATTTT
CDR3: CSARSPTGGDGFPQYF

size: -
D: -
V: TRBV27
J: TRBJ2-1
DNA: TGTGCCAGCAGTGCTAGCGTAAGCTCCTACAATGAGCAGTTCTTC
CDR3: CASSASVSSYNEQFF

size: -
D: -
V: TRBV5-1
J: TRBJ2-3
DNA: TGCGCCAGCAGCTCGGAAACAGATACGCAGTATTTT
CDR3: CASSSETDTQYF

size: many
D: TRBD2
V: TRBV5-1
J: TRBJ2-5
DNA: TGCGCCAGCAGCTTGGACCTTCCGGCTAGCGGGGGGGAAGAGACCCAGTACTTC
CDR3: CASSLDLPASGGEETQYF

size: once
D: TRBD2
V: TRBV2
J: TRBJ2-1
DNA: TGTGCCAGCAGTGACCAGCGGGGGGGCCTGATTTATGAGCAGTTCTTC
CDR3: CASSDQRGGLIYEQFF

size: few
D: -
V: TRBV7-2
J: TRBJ2-1
DNA: TGTGCCAGCAGCTTTGGTGACCTAGAGCAGTTCTTC
CDR3: CASSFGDLEQFF

size: few
D: -
V: TRBV27
J: TRBJ2-7
DNA: TGTGCCAGCAGTTCCATCAATTCCTACGAGCAGTACTTC
CDR3: CASSSINSYEQYF

size: -
D: TRBD1
V: TRBV7-7
J: TRBJ2-3
DNA: TGTGCCAGCAGCTTACTCGGACAGGGGTCAGATACGCAGTATTTT
CDR3: CASSLLGQGSDTQYF

size: few
D: -
V: TRBV6-5
J: TRBJ2-1
DNA: TGTGCCAGCAAGTCGTACAATGAGCAGTTCTTC
CDR3: CASKSYNEQFF

size: -
D: -
V: TRBV21-1
J: TRBJ2-3
DNA: TGTGCCAGCAGCCAAGACCCACTAGCGGACACAGATACGCAGTATTTT
CDR3: CASSQDPLADTDTQYF

size: -
D: -
V: TRBV20-1
J: TRBJ2-4
DNA: TGCAGTGCTCGGGGCCGTAGGTGGTTTACGAACATTCAGTACTTC
CDR3: CSARGRRWFTNIQYF

size: -
D: -
V: TRBV30
J: TRBJ1-2
DNA: TGTGCCTGGGCAAACGGGCCGGGGGGCTACACCTTC
CDR3: CAWANGPGGYTF

size: -
D: -
V: TRBV5-1
J: TRBJ2-5
DNA: TGCGCCAGCAGCTTGGAAGGTCCAGTCGGCTCGTACCAAGAGACCCAGTACTTC
CDR3: CASSLEGPVGSYQETQYF

size: once
D: -
V: TRBV7-9
J: TRBJ1-4
DNA: TGTGCCAGCAGCTTAGTTCGGAGTAATGAAAAACTGTTTTTT
CDR3: CASSLVRSNEKLFF

size: -
D: TRBD1
V: TRBV20-1
J: TRBJ1-1
DNA: TGCAGTGCTAGAGATCCCGGGACAGGGGGCATGGAAGCTTTCTTT
CDR3: CSARDPGTGGMEAFF

size: few
D: TRBD1
V: TRBV5-1
J: TRBJ1-1
DNA: TGCGCCAGCAGCTTGGGGACCCAAAATCAGGGGGAAACTGAAGCTTTCTTT
CDR3: CASSLGTQNQGETEAFF